The clone carrying this TCR beta chain was seen ten or more times. As yet, its antigen is unknown. This sample was taken from a study of T cells in Graves' hyperthyroidism and ophthalmopathy. Lactation, pregnancy, other autoimmune disease or uncontrolled infection excluded patients. Study results and limitations: Progression to ophthalmopathy was predicted a median of roughly seven months early. Ophthalmopathy stood apart from stable hyperthyroidism in a 13 V-J model. Clonotypes that were expanded in thyroid above 0.001 mostly appeared in blood too.

Amplified TCR beta CDR3 regions derived from RNA transcripts. HTBI primers were used for first-round RT-PCR of the TCR CDR3. A single record per CDR3 protein comes from TCRdb applying MiXCR to the multiplex PCR reads. Of about 590,000 distinct CDR3 sequences listed, approximately 14% are singletons. The CDR3 runs 14 residues. V lost 8 bases and J 0 bases, leaving 13 bases between the germline ends. Germline lookup yields CDR1 MNHEY and CDR2 SMNVEV (reference sequence). This chain uses TRBV27 with TRBJ1-1, with D maybe TRBD1 (6 bases). The material sequenced was blood. This TCR was recovered from a woman in her thirties with Graves' hyperthyroidism. CDR3 region: CASGNPGVNTEAFF. The CDR3 nucleotides are TGTGCCAGCGGAAATCCAGGGGTGAACACTGAAGCTTTCTTT.